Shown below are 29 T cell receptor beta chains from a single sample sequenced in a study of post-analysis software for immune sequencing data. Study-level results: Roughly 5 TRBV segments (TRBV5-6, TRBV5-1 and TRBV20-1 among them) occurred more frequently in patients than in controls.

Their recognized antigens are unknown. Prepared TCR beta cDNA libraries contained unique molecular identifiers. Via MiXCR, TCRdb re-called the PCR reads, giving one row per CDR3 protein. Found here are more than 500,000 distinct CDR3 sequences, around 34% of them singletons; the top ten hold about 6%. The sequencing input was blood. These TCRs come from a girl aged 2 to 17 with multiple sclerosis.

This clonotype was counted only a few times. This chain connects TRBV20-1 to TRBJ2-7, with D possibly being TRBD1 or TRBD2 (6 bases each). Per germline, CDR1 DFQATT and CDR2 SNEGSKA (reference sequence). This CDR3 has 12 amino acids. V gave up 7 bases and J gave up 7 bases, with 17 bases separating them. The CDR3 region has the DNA TGCAGTGTCACCTCGGGGGCAGGGGAGCAGTACTTC. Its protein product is CSVTSGAGEQYF.

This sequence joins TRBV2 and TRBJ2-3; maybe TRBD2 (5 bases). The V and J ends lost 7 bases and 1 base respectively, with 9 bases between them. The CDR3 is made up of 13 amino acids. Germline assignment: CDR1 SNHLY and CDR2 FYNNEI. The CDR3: CASITGGTDTQYF. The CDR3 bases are TGTGCCAGCATCACCGGGGGCACAGATACGCAGTATTTT.

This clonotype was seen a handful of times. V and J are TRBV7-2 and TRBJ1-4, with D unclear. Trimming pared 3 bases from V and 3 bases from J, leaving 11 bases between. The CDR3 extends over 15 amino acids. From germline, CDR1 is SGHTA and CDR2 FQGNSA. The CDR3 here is CASSFGGRPNEKLFF. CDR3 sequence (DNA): TGTGCCAGCAGCTTCGGTGGTAGGCCTAATGAAAAACTGTTTTTT. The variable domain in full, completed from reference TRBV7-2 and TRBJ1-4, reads GAGVSQSPSNKVTEKGKDVELRCDPISGHTALYWYRQSLGQGLEFLIYFQGNSAPDKSGLPSDRFSAERTGGSVSTLTIQRTQQEDSAVYLCASSFGGRPNEKLFFGSGTQLSVL.

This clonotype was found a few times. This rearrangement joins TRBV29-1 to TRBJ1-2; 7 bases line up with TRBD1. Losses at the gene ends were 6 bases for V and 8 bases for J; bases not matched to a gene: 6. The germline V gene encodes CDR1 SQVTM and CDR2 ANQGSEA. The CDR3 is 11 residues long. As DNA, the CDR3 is TGCAGCGTATCACAGGGGCAGGGCTACACCTTC. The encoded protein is CSVSQGQGYTF.

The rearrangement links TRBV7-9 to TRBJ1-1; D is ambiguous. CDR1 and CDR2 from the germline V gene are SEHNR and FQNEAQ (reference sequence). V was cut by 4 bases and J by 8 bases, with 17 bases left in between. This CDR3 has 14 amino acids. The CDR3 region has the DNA TGTGCCAGCAGCTCCGACGGTCGCGCCATCGAAGCTTTCTTT. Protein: CASSSDGRAIEAFF.

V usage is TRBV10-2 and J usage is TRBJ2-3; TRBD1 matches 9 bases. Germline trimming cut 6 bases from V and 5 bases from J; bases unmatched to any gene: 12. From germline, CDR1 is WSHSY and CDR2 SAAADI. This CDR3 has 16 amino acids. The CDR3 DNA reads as TGCGCCAGCAGGCAAACCCCGGGACAGGGTAGAGATACGCAGTATTTT. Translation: CASRQTPGQGRDTQYF.

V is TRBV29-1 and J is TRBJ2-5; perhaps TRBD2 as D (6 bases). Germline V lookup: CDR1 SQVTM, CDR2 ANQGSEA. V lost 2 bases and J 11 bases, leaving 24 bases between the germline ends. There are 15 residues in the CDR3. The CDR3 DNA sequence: TGCAGCGTTGAACCGGGTGCGGGGCCCCCCCTTGAGCAGTACTTC. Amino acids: CSVEPGAGPPLEQYF.

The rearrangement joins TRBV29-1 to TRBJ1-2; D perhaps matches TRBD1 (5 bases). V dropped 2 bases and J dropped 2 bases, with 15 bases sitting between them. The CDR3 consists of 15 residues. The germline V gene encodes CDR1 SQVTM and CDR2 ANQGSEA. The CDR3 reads CSVERGTGSNYGYTF. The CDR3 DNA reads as TGCAGCGTTGAACGTGGGACGGGGAGCAACTATGGCTACACCTTC.

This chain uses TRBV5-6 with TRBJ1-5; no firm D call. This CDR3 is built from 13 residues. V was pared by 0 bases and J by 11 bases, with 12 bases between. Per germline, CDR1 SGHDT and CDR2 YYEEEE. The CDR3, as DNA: TGTGCCAGCAGCTTGGCCTCCTCAGGTACCCAGCATTTT. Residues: CASSLASSGTQHF.

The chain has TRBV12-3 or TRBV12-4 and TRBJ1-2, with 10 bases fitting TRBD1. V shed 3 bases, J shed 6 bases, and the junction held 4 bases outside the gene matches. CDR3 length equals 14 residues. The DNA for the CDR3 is TGTGCCAGCAGTTTCTGGGGACAGGGGAATGGCTACACCTTC. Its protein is CASSFWGQGNGYTF.

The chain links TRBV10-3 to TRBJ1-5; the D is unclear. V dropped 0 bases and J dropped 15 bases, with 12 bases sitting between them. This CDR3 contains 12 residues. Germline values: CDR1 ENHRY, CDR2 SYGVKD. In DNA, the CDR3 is TGTGCCATCAGTGAGTCCAACTGGGGATTGCATTTT. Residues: CAISESNWGLHF.

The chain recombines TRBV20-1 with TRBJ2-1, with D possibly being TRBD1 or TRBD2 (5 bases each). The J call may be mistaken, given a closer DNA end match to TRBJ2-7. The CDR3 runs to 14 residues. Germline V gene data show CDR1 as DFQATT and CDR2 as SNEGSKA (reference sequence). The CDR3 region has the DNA TGCAGTGCCGACGGCCTGGGGGAGTACAATGAGCAGTACTTC. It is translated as CSADGLGEYNEQYF.

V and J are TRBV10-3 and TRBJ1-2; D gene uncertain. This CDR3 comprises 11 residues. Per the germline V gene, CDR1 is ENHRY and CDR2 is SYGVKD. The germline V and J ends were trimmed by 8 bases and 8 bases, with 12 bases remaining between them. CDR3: CAIGGQEGYTF. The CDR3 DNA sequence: TGTGCCATCGGCGGCCAGGAGGGCTACACCTTC.

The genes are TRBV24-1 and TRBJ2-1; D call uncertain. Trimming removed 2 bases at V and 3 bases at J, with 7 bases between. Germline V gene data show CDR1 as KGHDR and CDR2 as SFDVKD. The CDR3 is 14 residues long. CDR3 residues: CATSDSGNYNEQFF. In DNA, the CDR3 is TGTGCCACCAGTGATTCTGGCAACTACAATGAGCAGTTCTTC.

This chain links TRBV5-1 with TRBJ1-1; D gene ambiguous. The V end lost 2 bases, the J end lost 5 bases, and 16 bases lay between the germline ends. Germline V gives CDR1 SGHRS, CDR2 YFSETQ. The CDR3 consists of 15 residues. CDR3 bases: TGCGCCAGCAGCTTCGATCCCAAGTCGGGGACTGAAGCTTTCTTT. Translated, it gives CASSFDPKSGTEAFF.

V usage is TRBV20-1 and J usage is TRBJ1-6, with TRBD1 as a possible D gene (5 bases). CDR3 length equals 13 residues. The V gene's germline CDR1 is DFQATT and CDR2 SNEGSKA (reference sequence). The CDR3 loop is CSAWGRVNSPLHF. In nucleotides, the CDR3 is TGCAGCGCTTGGGGCAGGGTAAATTCACCCCTCCACTTT.

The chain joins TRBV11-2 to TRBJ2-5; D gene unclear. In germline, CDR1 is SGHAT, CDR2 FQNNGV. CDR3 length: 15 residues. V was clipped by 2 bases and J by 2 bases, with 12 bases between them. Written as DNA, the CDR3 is TGTGCCAGCAGCTTACAATGGAAGGTACAAGAGACCCAGTACTTC. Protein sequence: CASSLQWKVQETQYF. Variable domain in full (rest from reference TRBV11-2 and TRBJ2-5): EAGVAQSPRYKIIEKRQSVAFWCNPISGHATLYWYQQILGQGPKLLIQFQNNGVVDDSQLPKDRFSAERLKGVDSTLKIQPAKLEDSAVYLCASSLQWKVQETQYFGPGTRLLVL.

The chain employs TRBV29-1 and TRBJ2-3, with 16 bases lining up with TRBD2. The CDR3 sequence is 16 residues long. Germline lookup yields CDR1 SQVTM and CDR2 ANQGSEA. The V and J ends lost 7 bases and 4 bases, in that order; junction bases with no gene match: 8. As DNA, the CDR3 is TGCAGCGGAGGGACTAGCGGGGGGGCTGGAGCAGATACGCAGTATTTT. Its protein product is CSGGTSGGAGADTQYF.

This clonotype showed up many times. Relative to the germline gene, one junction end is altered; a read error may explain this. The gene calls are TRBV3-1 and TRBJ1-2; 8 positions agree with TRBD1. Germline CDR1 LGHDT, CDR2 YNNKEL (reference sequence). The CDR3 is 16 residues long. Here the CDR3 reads CASSQDISGGADGYTF. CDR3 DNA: TGTGCCAGCAGTCAAGATATATCAGGGGGCGCCGATGGCTACACCTTC.

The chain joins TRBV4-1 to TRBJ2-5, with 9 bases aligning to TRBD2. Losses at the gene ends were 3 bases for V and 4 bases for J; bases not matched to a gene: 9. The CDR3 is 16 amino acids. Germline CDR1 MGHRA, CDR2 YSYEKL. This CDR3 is CASSQRLGGGVETQYF. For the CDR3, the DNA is TGCGCCAGCAGCCAGCGTCTTGGCGGGGGGGTAGAGACCCAGTACTTC.

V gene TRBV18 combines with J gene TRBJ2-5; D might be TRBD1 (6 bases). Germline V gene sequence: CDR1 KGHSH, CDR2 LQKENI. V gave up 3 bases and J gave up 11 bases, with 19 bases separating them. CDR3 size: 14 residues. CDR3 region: CASSPTRTETEQYF. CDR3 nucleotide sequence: TGTGCCAGCTCACCGACCCGGACAGAGACGGAGCAGTACTTC.

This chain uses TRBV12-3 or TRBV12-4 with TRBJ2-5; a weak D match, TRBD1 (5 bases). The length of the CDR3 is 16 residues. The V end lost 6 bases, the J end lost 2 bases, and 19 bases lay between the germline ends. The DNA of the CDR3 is TGTGCCAGCAGCCCTGGATCGCAGGGCGTACAAGAGACCCAGTACTTC. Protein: CASSPGSQGVQETQYF.

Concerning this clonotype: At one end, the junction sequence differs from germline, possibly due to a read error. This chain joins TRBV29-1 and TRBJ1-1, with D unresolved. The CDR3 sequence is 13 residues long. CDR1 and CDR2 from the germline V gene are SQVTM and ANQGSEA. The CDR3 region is CSASRTENAEAFF. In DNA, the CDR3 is TGCAGCGCCTCCCGAACAGAGAACGCTGAAGCTTTCTTT.

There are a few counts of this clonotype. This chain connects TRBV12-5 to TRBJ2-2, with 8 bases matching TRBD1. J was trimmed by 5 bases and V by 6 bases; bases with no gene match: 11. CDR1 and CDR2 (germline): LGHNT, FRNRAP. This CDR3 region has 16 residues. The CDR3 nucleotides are TGTGCTAGTGGCAGGGGGGACAGGAGATGGACCGGGGAGCTGTTTTTT. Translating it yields CASGRGDRRWTGELFF.

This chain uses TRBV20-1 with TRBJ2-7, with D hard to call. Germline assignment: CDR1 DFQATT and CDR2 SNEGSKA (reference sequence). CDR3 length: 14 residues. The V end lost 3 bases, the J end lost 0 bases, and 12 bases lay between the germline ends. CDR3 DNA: TGCAGTGCTAGGACGGGTTTTAACTCCTACGAGCAGTACTTC. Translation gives CSARTGFNSYEQYF.

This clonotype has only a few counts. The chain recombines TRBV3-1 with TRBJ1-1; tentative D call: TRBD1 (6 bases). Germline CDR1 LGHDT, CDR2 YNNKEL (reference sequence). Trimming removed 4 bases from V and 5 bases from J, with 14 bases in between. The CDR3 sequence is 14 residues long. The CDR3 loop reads CASSPSGERTEAFF. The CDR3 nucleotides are TGTGCCAGCAGCCCTTCAGGGGAGAGGACTGAAGCTTTCTTT.

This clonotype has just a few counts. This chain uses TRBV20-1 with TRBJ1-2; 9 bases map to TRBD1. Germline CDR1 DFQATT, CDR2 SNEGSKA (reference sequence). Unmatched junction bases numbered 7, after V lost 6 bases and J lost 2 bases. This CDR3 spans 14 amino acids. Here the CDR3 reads CSARGQGGNYGYTF. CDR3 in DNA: TGCAGTGCGAGGGGACAGGGTGGAAACTATGGCTACACCTTC.

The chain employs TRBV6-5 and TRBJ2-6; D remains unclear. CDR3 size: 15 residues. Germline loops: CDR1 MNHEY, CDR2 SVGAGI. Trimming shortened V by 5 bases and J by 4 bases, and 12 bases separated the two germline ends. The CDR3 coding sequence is TGTGCCAGCAGTGATCGAGTCTTGGGGGCCAACGTCCTGACTTTC. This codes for CASSDRVLGANVLTF.

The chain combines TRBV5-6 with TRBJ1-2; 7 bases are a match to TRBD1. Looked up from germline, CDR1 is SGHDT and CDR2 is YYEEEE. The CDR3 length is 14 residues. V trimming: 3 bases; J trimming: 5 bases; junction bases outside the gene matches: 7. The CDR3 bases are TGTGCCAGCAGCTGGAGGACAGGATCTTATGGCTACACCTTC. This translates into CASSWRTGSYGYTF.